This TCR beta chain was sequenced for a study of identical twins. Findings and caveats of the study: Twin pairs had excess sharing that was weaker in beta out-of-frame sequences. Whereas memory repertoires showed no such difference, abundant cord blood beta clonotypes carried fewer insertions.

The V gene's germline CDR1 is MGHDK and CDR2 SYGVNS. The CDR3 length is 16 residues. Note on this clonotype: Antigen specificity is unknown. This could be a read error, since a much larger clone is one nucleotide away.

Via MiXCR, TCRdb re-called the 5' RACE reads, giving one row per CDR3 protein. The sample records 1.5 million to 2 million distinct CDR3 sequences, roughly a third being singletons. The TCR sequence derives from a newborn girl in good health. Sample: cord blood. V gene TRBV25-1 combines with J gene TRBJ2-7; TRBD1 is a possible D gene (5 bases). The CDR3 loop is CACSEKIQDSGYEQYF. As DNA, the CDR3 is TGTGCCTGCAGTGAAAAGATACAGGATTCTGGCTACGAGCAGTACTTC.